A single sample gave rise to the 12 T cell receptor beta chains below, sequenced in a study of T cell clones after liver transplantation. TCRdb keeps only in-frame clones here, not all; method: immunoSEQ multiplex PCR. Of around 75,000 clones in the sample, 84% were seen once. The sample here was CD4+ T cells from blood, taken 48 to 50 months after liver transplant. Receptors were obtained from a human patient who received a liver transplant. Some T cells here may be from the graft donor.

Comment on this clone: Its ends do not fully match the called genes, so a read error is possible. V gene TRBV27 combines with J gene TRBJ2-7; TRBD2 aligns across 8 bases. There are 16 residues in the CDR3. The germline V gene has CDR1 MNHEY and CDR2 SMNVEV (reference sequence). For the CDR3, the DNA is TGTGCCAGCAGCTTATCTGTTAGCGGGACTAACTACGAGCAGTACTTC. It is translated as CASSLSVSGTNYEQYF.

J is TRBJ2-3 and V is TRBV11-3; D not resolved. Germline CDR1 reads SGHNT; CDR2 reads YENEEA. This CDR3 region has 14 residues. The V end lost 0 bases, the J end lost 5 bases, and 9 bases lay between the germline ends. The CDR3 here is CASSLDRVGDTQYF. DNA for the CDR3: TGTGCCAGCAGCTTAGATCGCGTGGGAGATACGCAGTATTTT. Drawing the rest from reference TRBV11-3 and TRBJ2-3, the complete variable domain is EAGVVQSPRYKIIEKKQPVAFWCNPISGHNTLYWYLQNLGQGPELLIRYENEEAVDDSQLPKDRFSAERLKGVDSTLKIQPAELGDSAVYLCASSLDRVGDTQYFGPGTRLTVL.

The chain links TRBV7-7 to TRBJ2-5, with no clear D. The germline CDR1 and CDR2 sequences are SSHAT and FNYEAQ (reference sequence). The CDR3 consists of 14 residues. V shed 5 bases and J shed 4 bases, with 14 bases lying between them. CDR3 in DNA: TGTGCCAGCAGCCATAGACGGCTGGGAGAGACCCAGTACTTC. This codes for CASSHRRLGETQYF.

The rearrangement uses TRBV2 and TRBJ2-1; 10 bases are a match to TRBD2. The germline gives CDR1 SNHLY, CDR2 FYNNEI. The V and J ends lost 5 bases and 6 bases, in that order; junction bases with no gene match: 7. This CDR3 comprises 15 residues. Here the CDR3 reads CASSYARLAGNEQFF. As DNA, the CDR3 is TGTGCCAGCAGTTACGCCCGACTAGCGGGCAATGAGCAGTTCTTC. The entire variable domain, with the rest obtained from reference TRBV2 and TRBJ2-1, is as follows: EPEVTQTPSHQVTQMGQEVILRCVPISNHLYFYWYRQILGQKVEFLVSFYNNEISEKSEIFDDQFSVERPDGSNFTLKIRSTKLEDSAMYFCASSYARLAGNEQFFGPGTRLTVL.

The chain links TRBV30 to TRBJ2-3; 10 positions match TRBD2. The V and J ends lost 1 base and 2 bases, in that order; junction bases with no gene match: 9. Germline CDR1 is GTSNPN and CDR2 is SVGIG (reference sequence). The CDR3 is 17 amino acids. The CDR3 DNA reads TGTGCCTGGAGTGAGAGAAGGACTAGCGGCTACACAGATACGCAGTATTTT. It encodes CAWSERRTSGYTDTQYF.

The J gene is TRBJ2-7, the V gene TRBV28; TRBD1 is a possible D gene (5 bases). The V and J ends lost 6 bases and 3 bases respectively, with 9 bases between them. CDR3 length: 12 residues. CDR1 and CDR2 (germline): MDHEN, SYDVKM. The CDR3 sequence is CASSQQVYEQYF. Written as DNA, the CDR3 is TGTGCCAGCAGCCAACAGGTCTACGAGCAGTACTTC.

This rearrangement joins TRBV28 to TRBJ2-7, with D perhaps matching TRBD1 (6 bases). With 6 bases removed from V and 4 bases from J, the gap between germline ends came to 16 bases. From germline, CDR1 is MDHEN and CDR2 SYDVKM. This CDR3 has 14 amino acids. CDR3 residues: CASRPALQGYEQYF. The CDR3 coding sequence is TGTGCCAGCAGACCCGCCCTTCAGGGGTACGAGCAGTACTTC.

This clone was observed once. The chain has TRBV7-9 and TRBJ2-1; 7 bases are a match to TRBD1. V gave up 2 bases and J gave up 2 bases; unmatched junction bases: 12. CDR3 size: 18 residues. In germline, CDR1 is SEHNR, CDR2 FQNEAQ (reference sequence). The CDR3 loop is CASSLRGGRELAYNEQFF. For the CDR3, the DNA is TGTGCCAGCAGCTTAAGAGGGGGCCGCGAGCTCGCCTACAATGAGCAGTTCTTC.

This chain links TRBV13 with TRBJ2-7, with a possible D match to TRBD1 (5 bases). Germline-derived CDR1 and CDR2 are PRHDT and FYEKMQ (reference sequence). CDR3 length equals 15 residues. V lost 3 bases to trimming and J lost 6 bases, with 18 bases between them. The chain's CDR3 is CASSFQGHTLREQYF. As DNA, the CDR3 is TGTGCCAGCAGCTTCCAAGGACACACGCTACGCGAGCAGTACTTC.

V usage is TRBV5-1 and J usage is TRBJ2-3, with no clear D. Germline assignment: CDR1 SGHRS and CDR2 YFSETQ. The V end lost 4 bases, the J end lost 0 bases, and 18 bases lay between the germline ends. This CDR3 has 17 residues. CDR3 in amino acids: CASSPGLTYQSTDTQYF. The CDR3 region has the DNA TGCGCCAGCAGCCCGGGTCTCACCTACCAAAGCACAGATACGCAGTATTTT.

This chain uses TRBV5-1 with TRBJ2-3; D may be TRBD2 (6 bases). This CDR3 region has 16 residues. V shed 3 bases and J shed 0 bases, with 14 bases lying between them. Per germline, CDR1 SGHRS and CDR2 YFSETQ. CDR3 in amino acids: CASSYEGRGSTDTQYF. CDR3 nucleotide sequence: TGCGCCAGCAGCTATGAGGGACGGGGGAGCACAGATACGCAGTATTTT.

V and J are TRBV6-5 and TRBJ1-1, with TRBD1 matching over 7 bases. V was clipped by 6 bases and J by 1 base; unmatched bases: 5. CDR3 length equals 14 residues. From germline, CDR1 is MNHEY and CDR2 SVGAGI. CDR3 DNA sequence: TGTGCCAGCAGAACCGACAGGGAGAACACTGAAGCTTTCTTT. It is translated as CASRTDRENTEAFF.